The rows below give T cell receptor beta chains drawn from one sample of a study of control samples from healthy donors and cancer patients. This table comes from immunoSEQ multiplex PCR, and its TCRdb copy is limited to in-frame clones, with some not included. This repertoire shows about 83,000 clones, 91% found once; its top ten account for roughly 14%. Input material: blood. Every receptor here comes from a man under 40 in good health. Each CDR3 is given with its conserved first and last residue. The D gene is left open where the match is weak. Some rows have no size entry. The others give once, few or many, or a class for an expanded clone.

D	J	V	size	CDR3	DNA
NA	TRBJ2-1	TRBV15	NA	CATSRLGDEQFF	TGTGCCACCAGCAGGCTGGGGGACGAGCAGTTCTTC
TRBD2	TRBJ2-1	TRBV7-3	NA	CASSLTTGTSENEQFF	TGTGCCAGCAGCTTAACCACCGGGACTAGCGAGAATGAGCAGTTCTTC
NA	TRBJ2-7	TRBV7-9	NA	CATLGPLDAEQYF	TGTGCCACCCTTGGACCCTTGGATGCCGAGCAGTACTTC
NA	TRBJ2-7	TRBV18	NA	CASSVGLRYEQYF	TGTGCCAGCTCGGTAGGGCTTCGCTACGAGCAGTACTTC
NA	TRBJ2-1	TRBV19	NA	CASSMGTVSSYNEQFF	TGTGCCAGTAGTATGGGGACGGTGAGCTCCTACAATGAGCAGTTCTTC
NA	TRBJ1-3	TRBV24-1	NA	CATSDPGEGGNTIYF	TGTGCCACCAGTGATCCCGGGGAAGGTGGAAACACCATATATTTT
NA	TRBJ2-7	TRBV28	NA	CASDTDGSYEQYF	TGTGCCAGCGACACGGACGGCTCCTACGAGCAGTACTTC
TRBD2	TRBJ2-5	TRBV3-1/TRBV3-2	NA	CASSQGGLAGVTQYF	TGTGCCAGCAGCCAAGGGGGACTAGCGGGGGTAACCCAGTACTTC
NA	TRBJ2-1	TRBV7-8	NA	CASSHRRFQGGAGNEQFF	TGTGCCAGCAGCCACAGGAGGTTTCAGGGGGGGGCCGGGAATGAGCAGTTCTTC
TRBD1	TRBJ1-1	TRBV23-1	few	CASSTGGTKTEAFF	TGCGCCAGCAGCACAGGGGGCACGAAAACTGAAGCTTTCTTT
TRBD1	TRBJ2-7	TRBV7-9	NA	CASSSASQGAPRSEQYF	TGTGCCAGCAGCTCCGCCTCACAGGGGGCGCCTAGATCCGAGCAGTACTTC
NA	TRBJ1-1	TRBV18	NA	CASSPRSANTEAFF	TGTGCCAGCTCACCACGTTCAGCGAACACTGAAGCTTTCTTT
NA	TRBJ1-1	TRBV30	NA	CAWSVFGGSRTEAFF	TGTGCCTGGAGTGTATTCGGGGGGAGTCGCACTGAAGCTTTCTTT
TRBD1	TRBJ1-1	TRBV5-5	NA	CASSTAGTGRLGAFF	TGTGCCAGCAGCACCGCCGGGACAGGACGCCTGGGTGCTTTCTTT
NA	TRBJ2-5	TRBV12-3/TRBV12-4	NA	CASSHEETQYF	TGTGCCAGCAGTCACGAAGAGACCCAGTACTTC
NA	TRBJ1-2	TRBV6-5	NA	CASSFKANYGYTF	TGTGCCAGCAGCTTTAAAGCTAACTATGGCTACACCTTC
TRBD2	TRBJ2-3	TRBV7-3	NA	CASSLTSDTDTQYF	TGTGCCAGCAGCTTGACTAGCGACACAGATACGCAGTATTTT
NA	TRBJ2-5	TRBV11-3	NA	CASSLGQGSETQYF	TGTGCCAGCAGCCTGGGGCAGGGCTCGGAGACCCAGTACTTC
NA	TRBJ1-4	TRBV4-1	once	CASSQVGAGVVEKLFF	TGCGCCAGCAGCCAAGTTGGGGCAGGGGTGGTTGAAAAACTGTTTTTT
NA	TRBJ2-7	TRBV7-3	NA	CASSSQRSSYEQYF	TGTGCCAGCAGCTCCCAGAGATCCTCCTACGAGCAGTACTTC
NA	TRBJ1-3	TRBV4-1	NA	CASSQSEAGTKLIHSGNTIYF	TGCGCCAGCAGCCAAAGCGAGGCCGGGACAAAGCTCATCCACTCTGGAAACACCATATATTTT
NA	TRBJ1-3	TRBV5-4	NA	CASSQDRGTIYF	TGTGCCAGCAGCCAAGACCGGGGGACCATATATTTT
NA	TRBJ1-2	TRBV2	NA	CASSVDRPLRYGYTF	TGTGCCAGCTCGGTTGACAGGCCCCTCAGGTATGGCTACACCTTC
TRBD2	TRBJ2-3	TRBV19	NA	CASSMSSGGQGTDTQYF	TGTGCCAGTAGTATGTCTAGCGGGGGCCAGGGCACAGATACGCAGTATTTT
NA	TRBJ2-7	TRBV4-1	NA	CASSQDMGGGDEQYF	TGCGCCAGCAGCCAAGATATGGGGGGTGGAGACGAGCAGTACTTC
TRBD1	TRBJ1-3	TRBV29-1	NA	CSVAWTGEGNTIYF	TGCAGCGTTGCGTGGACAGGGGAGGGAAACACCATATATTTT